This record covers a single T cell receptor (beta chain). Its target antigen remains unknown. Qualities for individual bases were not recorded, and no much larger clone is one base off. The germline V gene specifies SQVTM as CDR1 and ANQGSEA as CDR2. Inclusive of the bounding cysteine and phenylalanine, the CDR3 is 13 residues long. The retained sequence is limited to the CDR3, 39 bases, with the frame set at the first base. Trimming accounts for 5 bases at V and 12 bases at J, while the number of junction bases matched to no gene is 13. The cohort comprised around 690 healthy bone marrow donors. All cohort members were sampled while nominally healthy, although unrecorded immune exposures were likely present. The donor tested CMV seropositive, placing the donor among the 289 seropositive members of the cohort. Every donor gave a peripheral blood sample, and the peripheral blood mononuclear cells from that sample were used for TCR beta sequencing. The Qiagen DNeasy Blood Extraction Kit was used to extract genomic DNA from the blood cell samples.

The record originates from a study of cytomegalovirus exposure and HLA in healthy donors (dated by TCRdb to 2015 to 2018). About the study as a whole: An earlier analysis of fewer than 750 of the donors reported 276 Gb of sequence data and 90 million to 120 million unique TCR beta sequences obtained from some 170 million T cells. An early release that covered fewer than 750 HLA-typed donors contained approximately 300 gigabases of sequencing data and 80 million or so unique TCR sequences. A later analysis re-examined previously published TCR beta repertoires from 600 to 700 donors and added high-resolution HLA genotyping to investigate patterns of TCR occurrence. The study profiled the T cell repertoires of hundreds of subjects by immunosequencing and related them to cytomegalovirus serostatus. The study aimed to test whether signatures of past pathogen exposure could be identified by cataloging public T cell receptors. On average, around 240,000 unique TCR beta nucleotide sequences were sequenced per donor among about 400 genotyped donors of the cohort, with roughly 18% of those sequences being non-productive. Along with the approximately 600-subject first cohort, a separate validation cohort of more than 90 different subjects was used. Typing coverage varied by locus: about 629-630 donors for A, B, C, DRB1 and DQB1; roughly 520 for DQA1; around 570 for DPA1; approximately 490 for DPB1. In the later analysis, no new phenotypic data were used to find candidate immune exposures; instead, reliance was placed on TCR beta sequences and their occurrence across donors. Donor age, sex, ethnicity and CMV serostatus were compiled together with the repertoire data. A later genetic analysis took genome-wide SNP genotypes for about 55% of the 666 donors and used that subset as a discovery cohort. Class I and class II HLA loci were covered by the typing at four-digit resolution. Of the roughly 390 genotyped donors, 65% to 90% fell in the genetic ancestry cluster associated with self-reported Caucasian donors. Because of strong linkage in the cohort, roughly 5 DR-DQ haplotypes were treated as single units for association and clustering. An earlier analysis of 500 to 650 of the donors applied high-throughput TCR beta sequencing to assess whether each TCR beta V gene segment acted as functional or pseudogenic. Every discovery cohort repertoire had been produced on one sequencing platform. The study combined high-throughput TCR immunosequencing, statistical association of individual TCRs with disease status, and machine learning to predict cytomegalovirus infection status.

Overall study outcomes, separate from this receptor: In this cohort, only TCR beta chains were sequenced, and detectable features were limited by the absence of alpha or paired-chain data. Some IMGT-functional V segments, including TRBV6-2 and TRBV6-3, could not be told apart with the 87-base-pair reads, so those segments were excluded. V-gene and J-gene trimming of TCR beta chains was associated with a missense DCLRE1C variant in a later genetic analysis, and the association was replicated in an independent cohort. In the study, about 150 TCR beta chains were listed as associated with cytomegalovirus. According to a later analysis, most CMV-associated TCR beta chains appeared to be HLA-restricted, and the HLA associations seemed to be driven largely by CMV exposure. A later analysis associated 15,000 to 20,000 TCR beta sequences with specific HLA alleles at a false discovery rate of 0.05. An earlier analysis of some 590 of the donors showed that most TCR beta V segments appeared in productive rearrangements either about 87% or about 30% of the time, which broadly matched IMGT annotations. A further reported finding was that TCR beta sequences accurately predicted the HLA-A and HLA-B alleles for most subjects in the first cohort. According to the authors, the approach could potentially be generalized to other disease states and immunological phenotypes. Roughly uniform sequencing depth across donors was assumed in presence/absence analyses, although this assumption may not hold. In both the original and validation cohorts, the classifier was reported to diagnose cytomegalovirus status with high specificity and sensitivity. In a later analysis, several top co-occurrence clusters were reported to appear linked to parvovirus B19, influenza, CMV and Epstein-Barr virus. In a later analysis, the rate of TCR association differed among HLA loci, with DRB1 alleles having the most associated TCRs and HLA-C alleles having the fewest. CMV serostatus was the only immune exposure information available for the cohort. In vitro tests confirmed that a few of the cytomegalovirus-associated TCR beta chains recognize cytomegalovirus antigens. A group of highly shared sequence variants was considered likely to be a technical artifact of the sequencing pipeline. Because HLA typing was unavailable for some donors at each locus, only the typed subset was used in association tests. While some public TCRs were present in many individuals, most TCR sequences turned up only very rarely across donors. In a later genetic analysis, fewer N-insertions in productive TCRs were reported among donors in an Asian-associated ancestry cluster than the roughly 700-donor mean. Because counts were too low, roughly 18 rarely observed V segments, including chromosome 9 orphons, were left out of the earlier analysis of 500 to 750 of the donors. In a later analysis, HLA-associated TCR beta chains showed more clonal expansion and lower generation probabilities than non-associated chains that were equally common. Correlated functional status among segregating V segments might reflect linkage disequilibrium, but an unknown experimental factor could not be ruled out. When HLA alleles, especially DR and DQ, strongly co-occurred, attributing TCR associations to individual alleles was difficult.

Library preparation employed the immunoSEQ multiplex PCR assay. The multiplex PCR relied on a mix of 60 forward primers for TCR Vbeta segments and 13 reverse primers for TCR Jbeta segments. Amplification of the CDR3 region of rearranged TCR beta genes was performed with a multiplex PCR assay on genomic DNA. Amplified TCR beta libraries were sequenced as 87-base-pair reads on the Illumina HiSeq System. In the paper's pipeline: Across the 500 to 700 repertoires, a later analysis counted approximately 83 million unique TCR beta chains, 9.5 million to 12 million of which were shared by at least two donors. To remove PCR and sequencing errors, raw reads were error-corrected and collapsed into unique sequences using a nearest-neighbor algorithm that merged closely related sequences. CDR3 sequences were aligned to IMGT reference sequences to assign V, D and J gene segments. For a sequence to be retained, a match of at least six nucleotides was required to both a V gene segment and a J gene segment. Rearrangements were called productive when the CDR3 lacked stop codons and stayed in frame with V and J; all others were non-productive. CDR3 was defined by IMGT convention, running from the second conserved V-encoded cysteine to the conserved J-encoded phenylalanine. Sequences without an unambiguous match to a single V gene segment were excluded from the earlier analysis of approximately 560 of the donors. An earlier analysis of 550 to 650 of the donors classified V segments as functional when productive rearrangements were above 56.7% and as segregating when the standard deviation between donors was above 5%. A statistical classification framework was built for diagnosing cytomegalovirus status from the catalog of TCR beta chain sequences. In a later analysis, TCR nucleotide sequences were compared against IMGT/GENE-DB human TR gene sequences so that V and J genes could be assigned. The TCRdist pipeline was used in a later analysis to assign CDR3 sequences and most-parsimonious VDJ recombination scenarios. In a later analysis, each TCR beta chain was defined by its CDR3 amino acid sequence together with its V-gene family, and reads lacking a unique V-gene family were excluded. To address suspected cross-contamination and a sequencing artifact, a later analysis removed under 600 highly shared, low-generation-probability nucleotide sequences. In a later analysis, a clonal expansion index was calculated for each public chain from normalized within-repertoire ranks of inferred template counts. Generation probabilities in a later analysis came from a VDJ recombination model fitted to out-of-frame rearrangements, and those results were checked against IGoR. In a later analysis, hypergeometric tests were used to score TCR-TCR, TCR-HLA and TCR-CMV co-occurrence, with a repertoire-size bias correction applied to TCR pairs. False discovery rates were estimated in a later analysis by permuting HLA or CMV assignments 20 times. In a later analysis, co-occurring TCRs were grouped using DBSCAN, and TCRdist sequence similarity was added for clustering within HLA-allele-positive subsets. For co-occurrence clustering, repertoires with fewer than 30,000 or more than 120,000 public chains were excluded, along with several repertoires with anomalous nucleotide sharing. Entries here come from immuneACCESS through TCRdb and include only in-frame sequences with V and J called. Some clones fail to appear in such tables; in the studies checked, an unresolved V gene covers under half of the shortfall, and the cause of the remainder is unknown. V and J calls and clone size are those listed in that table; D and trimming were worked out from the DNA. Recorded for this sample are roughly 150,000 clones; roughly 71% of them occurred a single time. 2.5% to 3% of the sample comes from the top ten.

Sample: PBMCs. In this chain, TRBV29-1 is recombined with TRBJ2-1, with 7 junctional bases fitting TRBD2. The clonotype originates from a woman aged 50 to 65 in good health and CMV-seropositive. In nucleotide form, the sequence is TGCAGCGTTCTGTTAGCGGGTGCTAGGGCGCAGTTCTTC. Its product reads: CSVLLAGARAQFF.